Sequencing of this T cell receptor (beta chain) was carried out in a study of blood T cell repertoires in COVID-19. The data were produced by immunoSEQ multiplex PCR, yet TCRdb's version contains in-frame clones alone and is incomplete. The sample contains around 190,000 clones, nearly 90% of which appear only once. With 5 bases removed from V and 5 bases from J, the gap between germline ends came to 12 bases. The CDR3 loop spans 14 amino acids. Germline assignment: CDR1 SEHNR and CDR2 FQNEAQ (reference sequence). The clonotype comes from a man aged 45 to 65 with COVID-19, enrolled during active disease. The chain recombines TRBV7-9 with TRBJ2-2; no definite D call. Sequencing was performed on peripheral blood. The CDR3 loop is CASSIREVTGELFF. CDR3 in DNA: TGTGCCAGCAGCATAAGAGAAGTAACCGGGGAGCTGTTTTTT.